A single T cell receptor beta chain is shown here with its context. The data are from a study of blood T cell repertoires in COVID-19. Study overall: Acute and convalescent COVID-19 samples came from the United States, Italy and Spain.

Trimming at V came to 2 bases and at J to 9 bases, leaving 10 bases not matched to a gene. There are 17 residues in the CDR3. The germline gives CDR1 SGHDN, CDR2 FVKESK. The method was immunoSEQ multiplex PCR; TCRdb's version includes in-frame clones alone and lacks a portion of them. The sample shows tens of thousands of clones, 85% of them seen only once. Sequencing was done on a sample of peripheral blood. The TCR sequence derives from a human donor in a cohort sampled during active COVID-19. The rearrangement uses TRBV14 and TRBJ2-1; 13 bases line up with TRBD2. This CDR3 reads CASSQLRTSGGSREQFF. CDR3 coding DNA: TGTGCCAGCAGCCAATTGCGGACTAGCGGGGGCTCTCGTGAGCAGTTCTTC.